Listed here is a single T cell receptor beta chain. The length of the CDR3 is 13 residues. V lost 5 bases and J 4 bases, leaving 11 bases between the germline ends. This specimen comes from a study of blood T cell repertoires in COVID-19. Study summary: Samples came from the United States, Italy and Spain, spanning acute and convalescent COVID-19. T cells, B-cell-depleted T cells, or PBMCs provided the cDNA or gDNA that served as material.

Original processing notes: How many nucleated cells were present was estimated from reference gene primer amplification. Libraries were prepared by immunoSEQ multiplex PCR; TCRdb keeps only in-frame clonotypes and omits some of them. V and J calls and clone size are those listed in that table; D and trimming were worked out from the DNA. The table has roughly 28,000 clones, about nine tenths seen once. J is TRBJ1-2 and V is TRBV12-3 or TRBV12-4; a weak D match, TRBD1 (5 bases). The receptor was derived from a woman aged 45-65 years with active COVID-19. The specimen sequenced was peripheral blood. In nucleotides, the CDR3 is TGTGCCAGCAGTCAGGGCAGTTTCTATGGCTACACCTTC. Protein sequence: CASSQGSFYGYTF.